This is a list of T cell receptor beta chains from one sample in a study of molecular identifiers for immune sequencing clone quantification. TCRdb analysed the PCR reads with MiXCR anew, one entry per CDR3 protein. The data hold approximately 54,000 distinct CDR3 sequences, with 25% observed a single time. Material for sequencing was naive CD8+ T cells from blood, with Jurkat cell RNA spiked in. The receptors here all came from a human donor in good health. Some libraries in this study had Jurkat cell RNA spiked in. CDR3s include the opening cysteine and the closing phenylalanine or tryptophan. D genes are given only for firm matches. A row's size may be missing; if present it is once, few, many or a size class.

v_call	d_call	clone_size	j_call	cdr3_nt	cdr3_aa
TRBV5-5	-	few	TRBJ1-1	TGTGCCAGCAGCGCCGGATTCACTGAAGCTTTCTTT	CASSAGFTEAFF
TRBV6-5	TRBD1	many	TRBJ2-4	TGTGCCAGCAACCCCGGGACAGCCCAAAACATTCAGTACTTC	CASNPGTAQNIQYF
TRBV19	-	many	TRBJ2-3	TGTGCCAGCGGGACTAGCACAGATACGCAGTATTTT	CASGTSTDTQYF
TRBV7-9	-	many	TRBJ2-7	TGTGCCAGCAGCACCGACAGTCCCGAGCAGTACTTC	CASSTDSPEQYF
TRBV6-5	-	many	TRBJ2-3	TGTGCCAGCAGTTACTTGACTAGTTCAGATACGCAGTATTTT	CASSYLTSSDTQYF
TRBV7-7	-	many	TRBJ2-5	TGTGCTAGCAGCAGAGGGCCAACGGGGAAAGAGACCCAGTACTTC	CASSRGPTGKETQYF
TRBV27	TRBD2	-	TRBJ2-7	TGTGCCAGCAGTTTATCGGCGGGAGGTTACTACGAGCAGTACTTC	CASSLSAGGYYEQYF
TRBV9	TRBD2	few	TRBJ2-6	TGTGCCAGCAGCGAGGCCCTACTAGCGACTAGCTCTGGGGCCAACGTCCTGACTTTC	CASSEALLATSSGANVLTF
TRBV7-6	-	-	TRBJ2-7	TGTGCCAGCAGCTCCTCCTACGGGCAGTACTTC	CASSSSYGQYF
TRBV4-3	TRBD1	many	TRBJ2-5	TGCGCCAGCAGCCACGGAACAGGGGGCGCCGAGGAGACCCAGTACTTC	CASSHGTGGAEETQYF
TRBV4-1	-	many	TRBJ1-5	TGCGCCAGCAGCCAAGAGTGGAGTGGAAACCAGCCCCAGCATTTT	CASSQEWSGNQPQHF
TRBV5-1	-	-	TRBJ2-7	TGCGCCAGCAGCTTAGCTAACACAGCCTACGAGCAATACTTC	CASSLANTAYEQYF
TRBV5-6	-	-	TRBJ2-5	TGTGCCAGCAGCGTCGACGGATTACAAGAGACCCAGTACTTC	CASSVDGLQETQYF
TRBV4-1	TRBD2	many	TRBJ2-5	TGCGCCAGCAGCCAAGAGTCCACTAGCGGGGGTCAGGACTTC	CASSQESTSGGQDF
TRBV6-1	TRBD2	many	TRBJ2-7	TGTGCCAGCAGTGAAGCGCTGTGGGCTAGCGGGAGCTACGAGCAGTACTTC	CASSEALWASGSYEQYF
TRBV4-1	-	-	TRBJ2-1	TGCGCCCGCAGCCAAGTTCTAGCCAGATTTGATGCGCAGTTCTTC	CARSQVLARFDAQFF
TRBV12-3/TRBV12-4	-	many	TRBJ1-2	TGTGCCAGCAGTTACCAATCTAGCCTCCTCCTCGGAGGCTACACCTTC	CASSYQSSLLLGGYTF
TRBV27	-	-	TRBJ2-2	TGTGCCAGCAGTCCGGGGAGCGTCCCCGGGGAGCTGTTTTTT	CASSPGSVPGELFF
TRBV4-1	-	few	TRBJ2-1	TGCGCCAGCAGCCAAGTGTCGGGGAGCTTCTACAATGAGCAGTTCTTC	CASSQVSGSFYNEQFF
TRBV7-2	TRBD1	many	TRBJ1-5	TGTGCCAGCAGCCCAGGACAGGGAGGATTTAATCAGCCCCAGCATTTT	CASSPGQGGFNQPQHF
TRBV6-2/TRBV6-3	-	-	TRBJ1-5	TGTGCCGGCAGTTACGGGACGGGCTTTGGGCAGCCCCAGCATTTT	CAGSYGTGFGQPQHF
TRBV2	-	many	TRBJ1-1	TGTGCCAGCAGCGAGACAGTGAACACTGAAGCTTTCTTT	CASSETVNTEAFF
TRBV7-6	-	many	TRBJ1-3	TGTGCCAGCAGCACACCCCCTGGAAACACCATATATTTT	CASSTPPGNTIYF
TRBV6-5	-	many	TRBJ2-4	TGTGCCAGCGGGCCTAGCGACATAGCCAAAAACATTCAGTACTTC	CASGPSDIAKNIQYF
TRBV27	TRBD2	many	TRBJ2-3	TGTGCCAGCAGTTGGGCTAGCGGGGGGCCGGGGGATACGCAGTATTTT	CASSWASGGPGDTQYF
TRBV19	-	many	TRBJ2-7	TGTGCCAGTAGCGGGGACTCCTACGAGCAGTACTTC	CASSGDSYEQYF
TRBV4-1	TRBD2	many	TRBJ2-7	TGCGCCAGCAGCCATGGGACTAGCCGGTACGAGCAGTACTTC	CASSHGTSRYEQYF
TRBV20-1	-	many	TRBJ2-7	TGCAGTGCTAGGCCCATGCTTTCCTACGAGCAGTACTTC	CSARPMLSYEQYF
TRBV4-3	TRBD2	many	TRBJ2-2	TGCGCCAGCAGCCAAGATGGGACTAGCGTGGGCGGGGAGCTGTTTTTT	CASSQDGTSVGGELFF
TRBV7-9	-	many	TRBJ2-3	TGTGCCAGCATCAACCGCCCAATGAAAGCCACAGATACGCAGTATTTT	CASINRPMKATDTQYF
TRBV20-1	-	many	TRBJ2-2	TGCAGTGCTACTTTGGACAGGAACACCGGGGAGCTGTTTTTT	CSATLDRNTGELFF
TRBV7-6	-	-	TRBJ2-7	TGTGCCAGTAAAGACATCAGCTCCTACGAGCAGTACTTC	CASKDISSYEQYF